This record covers a single T cell receptor beta chain. The antigen is undetermined. These data come from a study of blood T cell dynamics during melanoma immunotherapy. Broader study findings: Whether repertoire-driving clones were melanoma-specific could not be determined.

The protocol was immunoSEQ multiplex PCR, while the TCRdb copy is restricted to in-frame clones and leaves out a portion. This table has roughly 14,000 clones, 86% appearing once. The time point was: pre-treatment baseline. This CDR3 comprises 15 residues. The V end was cut by 0 bases, the J end by 8 bases, with 14 bases between. The germline CDR1 and CDR2 sequences are LGHNA and YSLEER. The sequencing here drew on blood, taken from a patient treated with checkpoint blockade. The TCR originated in a human donor with melanoma. This chain connects TRBV4-3 to TRBJ1-5, with D unclear. CDR3 region: CASSQDHGEWEPQHF. The DNA of the CDR3 is TGCGCCAGCAGCCAAGATCATGGGGAGTGGGAGCCCCAGCATTTT.